This T cell receptor beta chain was sequenced during a study of human T cells and chemical hapten exposure. Across the whole study: Across the whole study, which lasted roughly five months, patients were given diphenylcyclopropenone on the scalp once a week.

This clonotype was recorded at least ten times. Antigen specificity is unknown. MiXCR, applied by TCRdb to the RACE reads, yields one record per CDR3 protein. The data show about 56,000 distinct CDR3 sequences, with over 7.5% seen just once and roughly 13% held by the top ten. Trimming took off 0 bases at V and 0 bases at J, with 5 bases between the two ends. The CDR3 is made up of 15 amino acids. CDR1 and CDR2 (germline): SGHVS, FQNEAQ. Time point noted: patch test 1, 2 weeks after DPC sensitization. Regarding treatment: therapeutic diphenylcyclopropenone sensitization with weekly scalp DPC. Points from the study as a whole: Significantly more large CDR3 similarity clusters were formed by expanded TCRs than by controls. No change in TCRs above 1 in 1000 frequency was produced by DPC sensitization.

The material sequenced was whole blood, taken in connection with sensitization to the hapten diphenylcyclopropenone (DPC). This sequence was found in a middle-aged woman with alopecia areata. Some clones in this sample may be carry-over from other donors' samples. V usage is TRBV7-8 and J usage is TRBJ2-2; D gene ambiguous. CDR3 nucleotides: TGTGCCAGCAGCTTAGCGATGGCGAACACCGGGGAGCTGTTTTTT. Protein product: CASSLAMANTGELFF.